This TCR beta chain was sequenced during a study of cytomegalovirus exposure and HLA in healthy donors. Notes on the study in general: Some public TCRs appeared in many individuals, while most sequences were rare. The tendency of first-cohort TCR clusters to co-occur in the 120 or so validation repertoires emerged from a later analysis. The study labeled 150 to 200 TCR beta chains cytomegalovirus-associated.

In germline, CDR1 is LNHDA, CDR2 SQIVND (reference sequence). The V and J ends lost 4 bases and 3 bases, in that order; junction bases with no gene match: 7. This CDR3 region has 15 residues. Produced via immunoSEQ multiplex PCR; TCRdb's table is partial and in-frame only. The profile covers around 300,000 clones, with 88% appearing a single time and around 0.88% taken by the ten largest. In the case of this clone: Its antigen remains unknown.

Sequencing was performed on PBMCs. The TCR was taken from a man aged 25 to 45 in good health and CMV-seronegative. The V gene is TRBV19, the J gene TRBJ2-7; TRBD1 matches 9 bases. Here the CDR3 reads CASSTGTGKGYEQYF. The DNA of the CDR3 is TGTGCCAGTAGTACGGGGACAGGGAAGGGCTACGAGCAGTACTTC. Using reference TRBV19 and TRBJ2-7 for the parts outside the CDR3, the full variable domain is DGGITQSPKYLFRKEGQNVTLSCEQNLNHDAMYWYRQDPGQGLRLIYYSQIVNDFQKGDIAEGYSVSREKKESFPLTVTSAQKNPTAFYLCASSTGTGKGYEQYFGPGTRLTVT.